The 2 T cell receptor beta chains below were found in one sample sequenced in a study of blood T cell repertoires in COVID-19. Only in-frame clones appear in the TCRdb table, and some are missing; sequencing was by immunoSEQ multiplex PCR. The table includes over 350,000 clones, about 89% detected once. Sequenced input: PBMCs or T cells enriched from blood (not recorded which). The receptors here all came from a woman in her forties who had been exposed to COVID-19.

The chain has TRBV6-5 and TRBJ1-5; weak D call: TRBD1 (5 bases). Germline lookup yields CDR1 MNHEY and CDR2 SVGAGI. This CDR3 has 15 amino acids. Trimming took off 5 bases at V and 3 bases at J, with 14 bases between the two ends. The CDR3 loop reads CASSIRTPYNQPQHF. The CDR3 DNA sequence: TGTGCCAGCAGTATCCGGACACCTTACAATCAGCCCCAGCATTTT.

The rearrangement uses TRBV6-6 and TRBJ1-2; D possibly corresponds to TRBD1 (6 bases). The CDR3 extends over 16 amino acids. Germline loops: CDR1 MNHNY, CDR2 SVGAGI (reference sequence). Trimming stripped 2 bases from V and 1 base from J, with 14 bases between. CDR3 DNA sequence: TGTGCCAGCAGTTACCGGGTGCAGGGACATAACTATGGCTACACCTTC. As protein: CASSYRVQGHNYGYTF.